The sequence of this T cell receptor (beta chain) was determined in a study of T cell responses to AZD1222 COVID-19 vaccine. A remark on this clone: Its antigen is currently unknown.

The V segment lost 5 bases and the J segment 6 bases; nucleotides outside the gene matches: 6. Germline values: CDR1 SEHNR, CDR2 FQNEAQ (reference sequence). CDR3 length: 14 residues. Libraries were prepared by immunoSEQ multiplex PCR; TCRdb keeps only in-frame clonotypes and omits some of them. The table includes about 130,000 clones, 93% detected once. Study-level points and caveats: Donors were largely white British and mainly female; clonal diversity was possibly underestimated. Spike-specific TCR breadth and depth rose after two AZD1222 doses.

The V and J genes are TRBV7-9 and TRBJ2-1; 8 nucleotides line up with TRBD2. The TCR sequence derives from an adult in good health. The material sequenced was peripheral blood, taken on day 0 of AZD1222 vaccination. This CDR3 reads CASSLTLAGNEQFF. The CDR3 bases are TGTGCCAGCAGCCTGACCCTAGCGGGCAATGAGCAGTTCTTC.